This T cell receptor beta chain derives from a study of cytomegalovirus exposure and HLA in healthy donors. Findings and caveats of the study: The authors listed over 150 TCR beta chains as cytomegalovirus-associated. Later, an analysis found that TCR clusters from the first cohort tended to co-occur in the roughly 120 validation repertoires.

About this clone itself: Antigen: not known.

TCRdb's copy holds only in-frame clones and misses some; the assay was immunoSEQ multiplex PCR. The table includes approximately 200,000 clones, about 80% detected once. The approximately 120-subject validation cohort, separate from the 666-subject first cohort, included the donors. V was clipped by 5 bases and J by 2 bases, with 15 bases between them. The CDR3 runs 15 residues. The germline V gene has CDR1 SGHAT and CDR2 FQNNGV. The origin of this receptor is a man younger than 35 in good health and CMV-seropositive. V gene TRBV11-2 combines with J gene TRBJ2-5, with a possible D match to TRBD2 (6 bases). Sequenced material: PBMCs. CDR3 residues: CASSPGSAGQETQYF. In DNA, the CDR3 is TGTGCCAGCAGCCCCGGGTCGGCGGGACAAGAGACCCAGTACTTC.